The 20 T cell receptor beta chains in this list originate from one sample, sequenced in a study of blood T cell repertoires in COVID-19. The table came from immunoSEQ multiplex PCR; TCRdb's copy has only in-frame clones and leaves some out. The profile shows about 180,000 clones, more than 75% of them singletons. The sample comprised PBMCs or T cells enriched from blood (not recorded which). Source of these receptors: a human donor with acute COVID-19. The donor label of this sample is uncertain.

The chain couples TRBV19 to TRBJ2-7, with 8 bases identical to TRBD1. J lost 1 base, V lost 6 bases, and 5 bases had no gene match. The germline CDR1 and CDR2 sequences are LNHDA and SQIVND (reference sequence). The CDR3 has 14 amino acids. The CDR3 bases are TGTGCCAGTAGCGAACAGGGGGGATCCTACGAGCAGTACTTC. It encodes CASSEQGGSYEQYF.

J is TRBJ2-1 and V is TRBV10-3; D may be TRBD2 (5 bases). CDR3 length equals 15 residues. Germline CDR1 is ENHRY and CDR2 is SYGVKD. V dropped 3 bases and J dropped 7 bases, with 16 bases sitting between them. CDR3 DNA: TGTGCCATCAGTGAAGAGAGGGCCCCGAGAAATGAGCAGTTCTTC. Its protein product is CAISEERAPRNEQFF.

This clone was seen just once. This chain connects TRBV29-1 to TRBJ2-3; TRBD2 matches 8 bases. The J segment lost 3 bases and the V segment lost 1 base, leaving 0 bases of the junction unmatched. The CDR3 runs 13 residues. CDR1 SQVTM and CDR2 ANQGSEA come from the germline V gene. The DNA for the CDR3 is TGCAGCGTTGAAGCGGGGGGGACAGATACGCAGTATTTT. It translates to CSVEAGGTDTQYF.

The chain is built from TRBV7-8 and TRBJ1-4, with D perhaps TRBD1 (5 bases). V gave up 7 bases and J gave up 4 bases, with 16 bases separating them. This CDR3 has 15 amino acids. From germline, CDR1 is SGHVS and CDR2 FQNEAQ. DNA for the CDR3: TGTGCCAGCAACCCTAGTACAGGCGTTAATGAAAAACTGTTTTTT. Its protein is CASNPSTGVNEKLFF.

V usage is TRBV7-2 and J usage is TRBJ1-1; 8 positions match TRBD1. Losses at the gene ends were 5 bases for V and 7 bases for J; bases not matched to a gene: 6. Germline CDR1 reads SGHTA; CDR2 reads FQGNSA. CDR3 length equals 13 residues. CDR3 sequence: CASSAQGAVEAFF. Written as DNA, the CDR3 is TGTGCCAGCAGCGCCCAGGGGGCGGTTGAAGCTTTCTTT.

The rearrangement uses TRBV5-1 and TRBJ2-7; D gene ambiguous. Trimming removed 0 bases from V and 5 bases from J, with 12 bases in between. The length of the CDR3 is 14 residues. Per the germline V gene, CDR1 is SGHRS and CDR2 is YFSETQ. CDR3 nucleotides: TGCGCCAGCAGCTTGGCCGCGTGGTCCAACGAGCAGTACTTC. This sequence encodes CASSLAAWSNEQYF.

V is TRBV3-1 (or the pseudogene TRBV3-2) and J is TRBJ2-7; 11 nucleotides line up with TRBD2. Germline V gene lookup returns CDR1 LGHDT and CDR2 YNNKEL (reference sequence). V gave up 0 bases and J gave up 2 bases; unmatched junction bases: 0. CDR3 length equals 15 residues. CDR3 in DNA: TGTGCCAGCAGCCAAGAACTAGCGGGGGCCTACGAGCAGTACTTC. Amino acids: CASSQELAGAYEQYF.

The rearrangement links TRBV30 to TRBJ2-7; D possibly corresponds to TRBD1 (5 bases). This CDR3 has 15 residues. With 2 bases removed from V and 3 bases from J, the gap between germline ends came to 17 bases. CDR1 GTSNPN and CDR2 SVGIG come from the germline V gene (reference sequence). CDR3 amino acids: CAWSPQGLGVYEQYF. CDR3 nucleotides: TGTGCCTGGAGTCCTCAGGGCCTTGGGGTCTACGAGCAGTACTTC.

The chain combines TRBV6-4 with TRBJ2-3; weak D call: TRBD1 (8 bases). This CDR3 is 14 amino acids long. Germline CDR1 MRHNA, CDR2 SNTAGT. Trimming removed 5 bases at V and 3 bases at J, with 12 bases between. In nucleotides, the CDR3 is TGTGCCAGCAGTACAGGGGGGGAAACAGATACGCAGTATTTT. Its translation: CASSTGGETDTQYF.

The V call is TRBV24-1, the J call TRBJ1-2, with TRBD1 identical over 9 bases. This CDR3 is built from 15 residues. The trim removed 4 bases at V and 8 bases at J, leaving 10 bases unmatched. The V gene's germline CDR1 is KGHDR and CDR2 SFDVKD. CDR3 loop: CATSDPGQGKLGYTF. Here the CDR3 DNA reads TGTGCCACCAGTGACCCGGGACAGGGTAAATTGGGCTACACCTTC.

This chain links TRBV19 with TRBJ2-3, with 7 bases lining up with TRBD2. The CDR3 loop spans 13 amino acids. Germline V gene data show CDR1 as LNHDA and CDR2 as SQIVND (reference sequence). V lost 9 bases and J lost 2; bases outside the gene matches: 5. The CDR3 spells CASGGFSTDTQYF. Here the CDR3 DNA reads TGTGCCAGCGGGGGGTTTTCCACAGATACGCAGTATTTT.

The chain has TRBV19 and TRBJ2-7; 7 nucleotides match TRBD2. Germline CDR1 and CDR2: LNHDA and SQIVND (reference sequence). Trimming took 1 base from V and 0 from J; bases not matched to a gene: 3. This CDR3 is 15 amino acids long. The CDR3 nucleotides are TGTGCCAGTAGTATAGGTAGCGGGTACTCCTACGAGCAGTACTTC. This gives the protein CASSIGSGYSYEQYF.

This chain links TRBV10-3 with TRBJ2-2; 14 bases align to TRBD2. Germline V CDR1 and CDR2: ENHRY, SYGVKD. After removal of 7 bases from V and 1 base from J, the junction contained 8 bases not matched to a gene. This CDR3 contains 18 residues. This chain's CDR3 is CAITKGLAGGLNTGELFF. As DNA, the CDR3 is TGTGCCATCACCAAAGGACTAGCGGGGGGCCTGAACACCGGGGAGCTGTTTTTT.

This clone appeared once. The chain has TRBV11-3 and TRBJ2-2, with D possibly being TRBD1 (6 bases). The CDR3 has 16 amino acids. Germline CDR1 reads SGHNT; CDR2 reads YENEEA. V gave up 5 bases and J gave up 2 bases, with 15 bases separating them. The DNA for the CDR3 is TGTGCCAGCAGCCTCGGGACACTTGCCAACACCGGGGAGCTGTTTTTT. Its translation: CASSLGTLANTGELFF.

CDR3 coding DNA: TGCGCCAGCAGCTTGGGGGCGGAGCAGTTCTTC. This gives the protein CASSLGAEQFF. The rearrangement joins TRBV5-1 to TRBJ2-1; unclear D gene. Germline V CDR1 and CDR2: SGHRS, YFSETQ. The germline V and J ends were trimmed by 0 bases and 10 bases, with 5 bases remaining between them. CDR3 length: 11 amino acids.

This chain links TRBV5-6 with TRBJ1-5, with 9 bases lining up with TRBD1. Trimming removed 6 bases from V and 7 bases from J; junction bases left unmatched: 11. The CDR3 sequence is 15 residues long. Looked up from germline, CDR1 is SGHDT and CDR2 is YYEEEE. CDR3 DNA: TGTGCCAGCATGAATGGGGGACAGGGCTTCCAGCCCCAGCATTTT. Its translation: CASMNGGQGFQPQHF.

V usage is TRBV4-2 and J usage is TRBJ2-3; TRBD2 matches at 13 bases. Germline lookup yields CDR1 LGHNA and CDR2 YNFKEQ. CDR3 size: 18 residues. V lost 4 bases to trimming and J lost 1 base; unmatched junction nucleotides: 8. The CDR3 here is CASSPRLAGGLGTDTQYF. The CDR3 region has the DNA TGTGCCAGCAGCCCACGACTAGCGGGGGGACTGGGCACAGATACGCAGTATTTT.

The chain employs TRBV30 and TRBJ1-2; D is undetermined. The CDR3 totals 11 residues. From germline, CDR1 is GTSNPN and CDR2 SVGIG (reference sequence). Trimming removed 4 bases at V and 8 bases at J, with 11 bases between. CDR3 region: CAWKRARGYTF. CDR3 bases: TGTGCCTGGAAGCGAGCCCGGGGCTACACCTTC.

V is TRBV27 and J is TRBJ1-2, with TRBD1 identical over 9 bases. V trimming: 0 bases; J trimming: 3 bases; junction bases outside the gene matches: 11. This CDR3 contains 18 residues. Germline V gives CDR1 MNHEY, CDR2 SMNVEV (reference sequence). The CDR3: CASSLSNFGTGLHYGYTF. The CDR3 coding sequence is TGTGCCAGCAGTTTATCGAATTTCGGGACAGGGCTTCACTATGGCTACACCTTC.

Details on this clone: One end of the junction does not line up with germline, which may come from a read error. At the DNA level, this CDR3 is encoded by other sequences in the same sample as well. The chain links TRBV18 to TRBJ2-7, with a weak D call TRBD1 (5 bases). CDR3 length: 16 residues. The germline V gene encodes CDR1 KGHSH and CDR2 LQKENI. For the CDR3, the DNA is TGTGCCAGCTCGCCACCGGGTGGCAGGGCCTCCTACGAGCAGTACTTC. Translation gives CASSPPGGRASYEQYF.